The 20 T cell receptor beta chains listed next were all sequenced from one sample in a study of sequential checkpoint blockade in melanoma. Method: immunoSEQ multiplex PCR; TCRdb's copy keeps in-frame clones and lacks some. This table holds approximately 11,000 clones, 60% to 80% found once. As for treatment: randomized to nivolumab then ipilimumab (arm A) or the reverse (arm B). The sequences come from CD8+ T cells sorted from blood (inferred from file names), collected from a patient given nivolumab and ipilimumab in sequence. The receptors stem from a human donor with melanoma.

The CDR3 reads CASSPQGAQETQYF. The DNA for the CDR3 is TGTGCCAGCAGCCCGCAGGGGGCCCAAGAGACCCAGTACTTC. The genes are TRBV7-9 and TRBJ2-5; 8 bases match TRBD1. The germline gives CDR1 SEHNR, CDR2 FQNEAQ (reference sequence). The CDR3 length is 14 residues. Losses at the gene ends were 5 bases for V and 1 base for J; bases not matched to a gene: 3.

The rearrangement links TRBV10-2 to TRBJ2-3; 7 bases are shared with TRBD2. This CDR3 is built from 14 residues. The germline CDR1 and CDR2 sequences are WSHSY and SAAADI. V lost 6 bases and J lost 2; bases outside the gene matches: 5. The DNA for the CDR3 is TGCGCCAGCAGCCTAGCGGACCTCACAGATACGCAGTATTTT. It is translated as CASSLADLTDTQYF.

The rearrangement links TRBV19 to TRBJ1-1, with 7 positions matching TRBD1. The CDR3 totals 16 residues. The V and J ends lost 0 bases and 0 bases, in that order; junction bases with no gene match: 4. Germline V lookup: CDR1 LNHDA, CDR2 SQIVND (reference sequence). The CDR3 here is CASSIDGDSLNTEAFF. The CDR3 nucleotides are TGTGCCAGTAGTATAGACGGGGACAGTTTGAACACTGAAGCTTTCTTT.

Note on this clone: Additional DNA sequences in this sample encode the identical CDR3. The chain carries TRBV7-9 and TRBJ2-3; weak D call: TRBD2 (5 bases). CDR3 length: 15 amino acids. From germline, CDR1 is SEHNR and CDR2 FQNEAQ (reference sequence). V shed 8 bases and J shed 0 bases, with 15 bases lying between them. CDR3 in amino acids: CASSPTGISTDTQYF. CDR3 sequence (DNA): TGTGCCAGCTCTCCTACCGGGATAAGCACAGATACGCAGTATTTT.

CDR3 DNA: TGTGCCAGCAGTAGGACAGGCCCCGATACGCAGTATTTT. Translating it yields CASSRTGPDTQYF. The chain combines TRBV6-5 with TRBJ2-3, with 7 nucleotides matching TRBD1. V shed 5 bases and J 6 bases; nucleotides not matched to a gene: 5. CDR1 and CDR2 (germline): MNHEY, SVGAGI. The CDR3 is made up of 13 amino acids.

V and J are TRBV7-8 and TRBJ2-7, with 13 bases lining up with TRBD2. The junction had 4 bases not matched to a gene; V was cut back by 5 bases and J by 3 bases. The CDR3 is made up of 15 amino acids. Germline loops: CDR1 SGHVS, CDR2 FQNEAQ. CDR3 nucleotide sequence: TGTGCCAGCAGCCTAGGACTAGCGGGAGACTACGAGCAGTACTTC. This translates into CASSLGLAGDYEQYF.

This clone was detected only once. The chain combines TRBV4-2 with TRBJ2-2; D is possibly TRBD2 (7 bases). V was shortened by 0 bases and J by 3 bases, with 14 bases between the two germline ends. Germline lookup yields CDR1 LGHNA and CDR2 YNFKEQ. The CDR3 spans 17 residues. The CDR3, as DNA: TGTGCCAGCAGCCAAGATCAGGCGGGGGCGGACACCGGGGAGCTGTTTTTT. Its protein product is CASSQDQAGADTGELFF.

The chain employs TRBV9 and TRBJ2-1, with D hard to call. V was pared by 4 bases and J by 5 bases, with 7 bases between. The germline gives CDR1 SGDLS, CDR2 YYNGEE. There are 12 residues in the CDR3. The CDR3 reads CASSHTNNEQFF. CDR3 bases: TGTGCCAGCAGCCATACTAACAATGAGCAGTTCTTC.

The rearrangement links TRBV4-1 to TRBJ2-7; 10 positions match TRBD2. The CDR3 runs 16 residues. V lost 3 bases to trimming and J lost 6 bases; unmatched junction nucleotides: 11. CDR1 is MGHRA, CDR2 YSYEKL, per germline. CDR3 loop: CASSHPVAGGSGEQYF. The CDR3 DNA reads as TGCGCCAGCAGCCATCCGGTAGCGGGGGGTTCGGGCGAGCAGTACTTC.

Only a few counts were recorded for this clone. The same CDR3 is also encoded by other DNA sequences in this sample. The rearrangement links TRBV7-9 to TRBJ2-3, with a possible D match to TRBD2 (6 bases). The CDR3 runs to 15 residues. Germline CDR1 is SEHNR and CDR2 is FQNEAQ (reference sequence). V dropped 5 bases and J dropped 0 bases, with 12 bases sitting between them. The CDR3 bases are TGTGCCAGCAGCCCCCGGGGGATCAGCACAGATACGCAGTATTTT. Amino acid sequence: CASSPRGISTDTQYF.

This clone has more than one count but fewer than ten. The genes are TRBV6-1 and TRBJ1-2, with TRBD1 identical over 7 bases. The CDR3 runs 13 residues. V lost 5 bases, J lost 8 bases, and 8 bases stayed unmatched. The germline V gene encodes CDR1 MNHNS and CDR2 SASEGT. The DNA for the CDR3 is TGTGCCAGCAGTCTCTCAGGGGGAAGGGGCTACACCTTC. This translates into CASSLSGGRGYTF.

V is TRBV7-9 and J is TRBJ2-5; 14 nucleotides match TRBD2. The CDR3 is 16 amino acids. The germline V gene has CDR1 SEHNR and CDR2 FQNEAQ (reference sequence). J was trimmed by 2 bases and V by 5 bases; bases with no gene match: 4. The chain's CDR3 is CASSPGTSGGQETQYF. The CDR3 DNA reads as TGTGCCAGCAGCCCCGGGACTAGCGGGGGACAAGAGACCCAGTACTTC.

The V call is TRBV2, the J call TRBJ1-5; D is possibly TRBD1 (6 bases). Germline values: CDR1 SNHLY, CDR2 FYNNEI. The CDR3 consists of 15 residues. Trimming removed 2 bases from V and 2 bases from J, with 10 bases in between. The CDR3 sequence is CASSESGAGNQPQHF. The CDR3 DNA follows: TGTGCCAGCAGTGAATCAGGGGCTGGCAATCAGCCCCAGCATTTT.

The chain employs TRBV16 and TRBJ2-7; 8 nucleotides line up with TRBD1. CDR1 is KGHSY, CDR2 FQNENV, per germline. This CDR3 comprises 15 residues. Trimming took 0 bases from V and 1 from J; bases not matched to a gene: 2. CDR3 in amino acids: CASSQSQGASYEQYF. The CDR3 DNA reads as TGTGCCAGCAGCCAATCCCAGGGGGCATCCTACGAGCAGTACTTC.

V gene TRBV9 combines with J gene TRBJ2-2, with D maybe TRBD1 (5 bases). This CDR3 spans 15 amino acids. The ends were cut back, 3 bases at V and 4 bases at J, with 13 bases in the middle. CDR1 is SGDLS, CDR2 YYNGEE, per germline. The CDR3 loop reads CASSAGSRSTGELFF. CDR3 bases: TGTGCCAGCAGCGCAGGGTCTAGGTCCACCGGGGAGCTGTTTTTT.

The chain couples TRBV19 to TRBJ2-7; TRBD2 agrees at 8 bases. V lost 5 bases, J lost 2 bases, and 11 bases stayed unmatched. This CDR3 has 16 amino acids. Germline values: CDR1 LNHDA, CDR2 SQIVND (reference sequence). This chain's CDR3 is CASSSRALAAAYEQYF. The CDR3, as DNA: TGTGCCAGTAGTTCACGGGCACTAGCGGCCGCCTACGAGCAGTACTTC.

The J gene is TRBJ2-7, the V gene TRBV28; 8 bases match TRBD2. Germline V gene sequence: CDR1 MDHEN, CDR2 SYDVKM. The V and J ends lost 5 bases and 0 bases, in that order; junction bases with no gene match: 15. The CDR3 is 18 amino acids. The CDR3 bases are TGTGCCAGCAGTCCAACCAGGAGTTCTAGCGGGTTCTCCTACGAGCAGTACTTC. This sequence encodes CASSPTRSSSGFSYEQYF.

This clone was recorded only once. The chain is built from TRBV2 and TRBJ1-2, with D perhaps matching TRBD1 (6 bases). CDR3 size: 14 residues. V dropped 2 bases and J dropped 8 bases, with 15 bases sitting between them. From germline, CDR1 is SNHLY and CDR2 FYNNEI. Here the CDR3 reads CASSERQEAFGYTF. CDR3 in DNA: TGTGCCAGCAGTGAACGACAGGAAGCCTTCGGCTACACCTTC.

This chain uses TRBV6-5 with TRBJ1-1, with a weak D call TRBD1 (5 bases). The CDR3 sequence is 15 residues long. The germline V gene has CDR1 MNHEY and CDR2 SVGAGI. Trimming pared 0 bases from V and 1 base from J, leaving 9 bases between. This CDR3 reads CASSYSFGGNTEAFF. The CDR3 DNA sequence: TGTGCCAGCAGTTACTCGTTCGGGGGGAACACTGAAGCTTTCTTT.

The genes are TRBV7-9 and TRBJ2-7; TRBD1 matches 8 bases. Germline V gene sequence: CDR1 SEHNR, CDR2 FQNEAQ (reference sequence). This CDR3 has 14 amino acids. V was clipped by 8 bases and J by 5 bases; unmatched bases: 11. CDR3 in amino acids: CASSSTGDPHEQYF. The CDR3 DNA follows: TGTGCCAGCTCCTCGACAGGGGATCCCCACGAGCAGTACTTC.